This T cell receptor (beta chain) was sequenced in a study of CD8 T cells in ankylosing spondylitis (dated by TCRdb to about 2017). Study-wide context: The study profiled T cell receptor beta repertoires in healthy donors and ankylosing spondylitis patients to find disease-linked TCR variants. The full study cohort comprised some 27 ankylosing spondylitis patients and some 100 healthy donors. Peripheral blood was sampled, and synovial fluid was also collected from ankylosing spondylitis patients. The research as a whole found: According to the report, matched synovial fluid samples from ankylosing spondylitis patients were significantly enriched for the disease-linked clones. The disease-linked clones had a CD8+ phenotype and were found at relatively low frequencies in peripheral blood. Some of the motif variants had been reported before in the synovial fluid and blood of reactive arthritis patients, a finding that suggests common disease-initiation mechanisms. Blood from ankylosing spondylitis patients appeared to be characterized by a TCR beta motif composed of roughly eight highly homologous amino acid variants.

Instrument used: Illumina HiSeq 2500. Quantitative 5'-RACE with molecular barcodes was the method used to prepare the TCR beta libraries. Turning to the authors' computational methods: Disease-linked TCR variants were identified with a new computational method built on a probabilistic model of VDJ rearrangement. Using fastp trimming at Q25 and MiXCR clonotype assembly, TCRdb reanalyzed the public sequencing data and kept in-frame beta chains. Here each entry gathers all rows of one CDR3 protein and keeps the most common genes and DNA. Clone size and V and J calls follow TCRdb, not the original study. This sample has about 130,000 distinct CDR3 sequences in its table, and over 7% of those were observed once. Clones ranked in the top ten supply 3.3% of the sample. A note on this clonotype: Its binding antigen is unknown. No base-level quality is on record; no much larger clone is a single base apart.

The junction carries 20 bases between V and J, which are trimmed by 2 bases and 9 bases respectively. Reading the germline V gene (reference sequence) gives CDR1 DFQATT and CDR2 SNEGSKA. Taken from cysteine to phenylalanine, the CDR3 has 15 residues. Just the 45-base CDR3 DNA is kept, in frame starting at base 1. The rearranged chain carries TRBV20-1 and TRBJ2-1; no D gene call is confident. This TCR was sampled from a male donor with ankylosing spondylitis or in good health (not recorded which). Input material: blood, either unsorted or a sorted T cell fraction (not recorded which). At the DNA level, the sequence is TGCAGTGCTAGATCCGCACAGAGACTCCCGGGTGAGCAGTTCTTC. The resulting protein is CSARSAQRLPGEQFF.